This passage covers 20 T cell receptor beta chains from one sample sequenced in a study of blood T cells in healthy people across ages. A J-beta primer mix and a sample-barcoded 5' primer were used in a second PCR of about 7 to 12 cycles. TCRdb analysed the 5' RACE reads with MiXCR anew, one entry per CDR3 protein. The table shows a few hundred thousand distinct CDR3 sequences, with roughly half occurring only once. Sequencing input: blood. The source is a man aged 55 to 70 in good health.

This clonotype was seen a handful of times. The chain joins TRBV12-3 or TRBV12-4 to TRBJ2-5; tentative D call: TRBD1 (6 bases). The CDR3 has 14 residues. Trimming cost V 1 base and J 5 bases, with 11 bases left between them. This CDR3 reads CASSLGRGLETQYF. In nucleotides, the CDR3 is TGTGCCAGCAGTTTAGGCAGGGGCCTCGAGACCCAGTACTTC.

The chain is built from TRBV6-1 and TRBJ1-5; D unclear. Deletions cut 6 bases from V and 2 bases from J, with 20 bases between. The CDR3 runs to 17 residues. Per the germline V gene, CDR1 is MNHNS and CDR2 is SASEGT. CDR3 loop: CASSLRRAGLGNQPQHF. CDR3 nucleotide sequence: TGTGCCAGCAGCCTACGACGGGCTGGGCTCGGCAATCAGCCCCAGCATTTT.

V is TRBV6-1 and J is TRBJ2-7; either TRBD1 or TRBD2 may fit D (5 bases each). Trimming cost V 3 bases and J 5 bases, with 11 bases left between them. The CDR3 consists of 13 residues. Germline CDR1 and CDR2: MNHNS and SASEGT. CDR3 sequence reads: CASSEAGSDEQYF. DNA for the CDR3: TGTGCCAGCAGTGAGGCAGGGAGCGACGAGCAGTACTTC.

This chain uses TRBV2 with TRBJ2-4; D perhaps matches TRBD1 (6 bases). The DNA end lines up better with TRBJ2-7; the J call may be wrong. Germline CDR1 reads SNHLY; CDR2 reads FYNNEI. The CDR3 is made up of 13 amino acids. The CDR3 sequence: CASLEDSTYEQYF. The CDR3 coding sequence is TGTGCCAGCCTAGAGGACAGCACCTACGAGCAGTACTTC.

J is TRBJ2-7 and V is TRBV6-5; no clear D gene. V lost 6 bases, J lost 7 bases, and 16 bases lay in between. The CDR3 consists of 13 residues. CDR1 is MNHEY and CDR2 is SVGAGI in the germline V gene. CDR3 nucleotide sequence: TGTGCCAGCAGACCTCTAACTGGCCTAGAGCAGTACTTC. This encodes CASRPLTGLEQYF.

The genes are TRBV20-1 and TRBJ2-7; 8 nucleotides align to TRBD1. The CDR3 is 14 residues long. Looked up from germline, CDR1 is DFQATT and CDR2 is SNEGSKA (reference sequence). Trimming removed 2 bases from V and 9 bases from J; junction bases left unmatched: 12. This chain's CDR3 is CSARPGQGEWGQYF. The CDR3 coding sequence is TGCAGTGCTAGACCCGGACAGGGAGAATGGGGGCAGTACTTC.

The chain links TRBV20-1 to TRBJ2-1, with D possibly TRBD2 on 5 matching bases. V was trimmed by 6 bases and J by 10 bases, leaving 13 bases between them. The CDR3 is made up of 11 amino acids. CDR1 and CDR2 from the germline V gene are DFQATT and SNEGSKA (reference sequence). CDR3 loop: CSAPDFQEQFF. The CDR3 nucleotides read TGCAGTGCGCCGGACTTTCAGGAGCAGTTCTTC.

There are a few counts of this clonotype. The chain couples TRBV6-2 or TRBV6-3 to TRBJ1-1; no clear D gene. The CDR3 contains 13 residues. Looked up from germline, CDR1 is MNHEY and CDR2 is SVGEGT. The V gene lost 6 bases and the J gene lost 1 base, with 9 bases spanning the gap. The CDR3 DNA reads as TGTGCCAGCAGAAAGATCACGAACACTGAAGCTTTCTTT. Protein product: CASRKITNTEAFF.

V is TRBV15 and J is TRBJ1-4; D possibly corresponds to TRBD1 (6 bases). The V end lost 5 bases, the J end lost 0 bases, and 10 bases lay between the germline ends. The germline V gene has CDR1 LNHNV and CDR2 YYDKDF (reference sequence). The CDR3 loop spans 15 amino acids. The CDR3 sequence is CATSGGTTTNEKLFF. DNA for the CDR3: TGTGCCACCAGCGGGGGCACCACAACTAATGAAAAACTGTTTTTT.

This clonotype has only a few counts. The genes are TRBV11-2 and TRBJ2-7; possibly TRBD1 for D (5 bases). V dropped 5 bases and J dropped 0 bases, with 14 bases sitting between them. The CDR3 runs 15 residues. Looked up from germline, CDR1 is SGHAT and CDR2 is FQNNGV. Here the CDR3 reads CASSRQKRSSYEQYF. Here the CDR3 DNA reads TGTGCCAGCAGCCGACAGAAAAGGAGCTCCTACGAGCAGTACTTC.

This clonotype was counted ten times or more. The chain combines TRBV29-1 with TRBJ2-5; possible D gene TRBD1, 5 bases. From germline, CDR1 is SQVTM and CDR2 ANQGSEA. This CDR3 spans 13 amino acids. Trimming pared 7 bases from V and 3 bases from J, leaving 15 bases between. CDR3 sequence (DNA): TGCAGCGGGGAATCGACAGCCAAAGAGACCCAGTACTTC. Amino acid sequence: CSGESTAKETQYF.

This clonotype was detected only a few times. The chain is built from TRBV29-1 and TRBJ1-2; TRBD1 might be the D (5 bases). V dropped 5 bases and J dropped 5 bases, with 18 bases sitting between them. CDR1 SQVTM and CDR2 ANQGSEA come from the germline V gene. CDR3 length: 14 amino acids. The CDR3 protein is CSVSTGVQVYGYTF. The CDR3, as DNA: TGCAGCGTTTCCACGGGGGTACAAGTTTATGGCTACACCTTC.

The chain recombines TRBV15 with TRBJ1-1, with TRBD1 matching over 8 bases. Germline CDR1 is LNHNV and CDR2 is YYDKDF (reference sequence). The V segment lost 9 bases and the J segment 1 base; nucleotides outside the gene matches: 4. This CDR3 contains 13 residues. In nucleotides, the CDR3 is TGTGCCACTGCGGGACAGGCGAACACTGAAGCTTTCTTT. This encodes CATAGQANTEAFF.

The DNA for the CDR3 is TGCAGTGCCCGAACACAGGTGCAAGAGACCCAGTACTTC. Its protein is CSARTQVQETQYF. The chain joins TRBV20-1 to TRBJ2-5; D perhaps matches TRBD1 (5 bases). The germline gives CDR1 DFQATT, CDR2 SNEGSKA (reference sequence). The CDR3 consists of 13 residues. The V gene lost 6 bases and the J gene lost 2 bases, with 13 bases spanning the gap.

This clonotype was counted only a few times. This sequence joins TRBV27 and TRBJ2-4; D might be TRBD2 (6 bases). With the DNA end fitting TRBJ2-7 better, the J assignment may be wrong. The CDR3 totals 17 residues. Germline-derived CDR1 and CDR2 are MNHEY and SMNVEV (reference sequence). CDR3 sequence: CASSFLTTRKGIHEQYF. In nucleotides, the CDR3 is TGTGCCAGCAGTTTTCTTACGACTAGAAAAGGTATCCACGAGCAGTACTTC.

This clonotype has more than one count but fewer than ten. The chain joins TRBV7-9 to TRBJ2-6; D gene unclear. Per germline, CDR1 SEHNR and CDR2 FQNEAQ (reference sequence). The CDR3 length is 16 residues. V lost 5 bases and J lost 0, with 11 bases in between. CDR3 sequence reads: CASSPSLASGANVLTF. The DNA of the CDR3 is TGTGCCAGCAGCCCAAGTCTCGCCTCTGGGGCCAACGTCCTGACTTTC.

The chain uses TRBV4-1 and TRBJ2-1; possibly TRBD2 for D (7 bases). The V end lost 0 bases, the J end lost 3 bases, and 15 bases lay between the germline ends. CDR1 is MGHRA and CDR2 is YSYEKL in the germline V gene. This CDR3 contains 17 residues. CDR3: CASSQEGGQGIYNEQFF. Written as DNA, the CDR3 is TGCGCCAGCAGCCAAGAGGGGGGGCAGGGCATCTACAATGAGCAGTTCTTC.

A few counts support this clonotype. The rearrangement uses TRBV11-2 and TRBJ2-7, with 11 bases lining up with TRBD1. The ends lost 5 bases at V and 5 bases at J; junction bases unmatched: 5. Germline V lookup: CDR1 SGHAT, CDR2 FQNNGV. This CDR3 has 14 amino acids. Here the CDR3 DNA reads TGTGCCAGCAGCCAGGACAGGGGGCTCCACGAGCAGTACTTC. This translates into CASSQDRGLHEQYF.

V gene TRBV6-2 or TRBV6-3 combines with J gene TRBJ1-2, with 8 bases aligning to TRBD1. The CDR3 runs 14 residues. CDR1 MNHEY and CDR2 SVGEGT come from the germline V gene. The V and J ends lost 6 bases and 11 bases, in that order; junction bases with no gene match: 14. The CDR3 loop reads CASRTAGTGGSYTF. The CDR3 DNA follows: TGTGCCAGCAGGACCGCTGGGACAGGAGGGTCATACACCTTC.

The chain links TRBV7-2 to TRBJ2-3; the match to TRBD2 covers 12 bases. The CDR3 loop spans 18 amino acids. The ends lost 0 bases at V and 4 bases at J; junction bases unmatched: 8. The germline V gene has CDR1 SGHTA and CDR2 FQGNSA. The CDR3 here is CASSLASTSGSPPDTQYF. CDR3 bases: TGTGCCAGCAGCTTAGCTTCGACTAGCGGGAGCCCACCAGATACGCAGTATTTT. The complete variable domain, with remaining parts taken from reference TRBV7-2 and TRBJ2-3, reads GAGVSQSPSNKVTEKGKDVELRCDPISGHTALYWYRQSLGQGLEFLIYFQGNSAPDKSGLPSDRFSAERTGGSVSTLTIQRTQQEDSAVYLCASSLASTSGSPPDTQYFGPGTRLTVL.